The clone carrying this T cell receptor beta chain was counted at least ten times. The antigen is not known. Constant-region reverse primers amplified full-length variable regions, followed by semi-nested Nested Universal Primer A PCR. TCRdb re-analysed the 5' RACE reads in MiXCR, keeping a single row per CDR3 protein. The sample has fewer than 60,000 distinct CDR3 sequences; 28% are singletons. Study findings and constraints: Greatest tumor Treg TCR overlap was with tumor naive CD4+ cells.

V lost 3 bases and J 10 bases, leaving 15 bases between the germline ends. The CDR3 is made up of 12 amino acids. In germline, CDR1 is GTSNPN, CDR2 SVGIG (reference sequence). V is TRBV30 and J is TRBJ2-5; no clear D gene. This TCR came from a female donor with breast cancer. Material for sequencing was naive CD4+ T cells sorted from blood. Subset meaning: naive CD4+ T cells, CD4+CD45RA+CD25-. CDR3 in DNA: TGTGCCTGGAGCCGGGCCCGGAGTGACCAGTACTTC. Translation gives CAWSRARSDQYF.